This TCR beta chain was documented in a study of T cells after posttransplantation cyclophosphamide. Ten or more counts support this clone. The antigen is not known. Using immunoSEQ multiplex PCR, the repertoire was profiled, and TCRdb retains in-frame clones only, with some absent. The sample yields 20,000 to 30,000 clones, without any singletons. General observations from the study: Skin or GI-infiltrating T cells shared few TRB sequences with blood. TRB clonality was highly associated with recipient CMV seropositivity and reactivation.

This CDR3 has 13 amino acids. In germline, CDR1 is SGHDT, CDR2 YYEEEE. V was trimmed by 0 bases and J by 1 base, leaving 5 bases between them. Peripheral blood was collected from the related graft donor on the marrow donation day. The sequence derives from a woman aged 45-65 years in good health, CMV-negative, and a related stem cell transplant donor. The chain has TRBV5-6 and TRBJ2-7; no definite D call. Sequenced input: PBMCs. CDR3: CASSLAGSYEQYF. The CDR3 DNA reads TGTGCCAGCAGCTTGGCCGGGTCCTACGAGCAGTACTTC.